The present entry profiles one T cell receptor beta chain with its context. Its antigen is currently unknown. The data are from a study of cytomegalovirus exposure and HLA in healthy donors. The study's findings and limits: For most TCR beta V segments, an earlier analysis put the productive rate at about 87% or about 30% of the time.

This PCR relied on a set of 60 Vbeta primers and 13 Jbeta primers. Some clones are missing from TCRdb's copy, which holds only in-frame ones; the method was immunoSEQ multiplex PCR. The sample records around 200,000 clones, around 80% being singletons. The CDR3 is 14 amino acids. Germline CDR1 is MRHNA and CDR2 is SNTAGT. After removal of 6 bases from V and 5 bases from J, the junction contained 9 bases not matched to a gene. The chain employs TRBV6-4 and TRBJ1-1; 7 positions agree with TRBD1. The clonotype was recovered from a woman aged 60-70 years in good health and CMV-seropositive. Sample: PBMCs. DNA of the CDR3: TGTGCCAGCAGACGAGACAGGGAAGGAACTGAAGCTTTCTTT. This codes for CASRRDREGTEAFF.